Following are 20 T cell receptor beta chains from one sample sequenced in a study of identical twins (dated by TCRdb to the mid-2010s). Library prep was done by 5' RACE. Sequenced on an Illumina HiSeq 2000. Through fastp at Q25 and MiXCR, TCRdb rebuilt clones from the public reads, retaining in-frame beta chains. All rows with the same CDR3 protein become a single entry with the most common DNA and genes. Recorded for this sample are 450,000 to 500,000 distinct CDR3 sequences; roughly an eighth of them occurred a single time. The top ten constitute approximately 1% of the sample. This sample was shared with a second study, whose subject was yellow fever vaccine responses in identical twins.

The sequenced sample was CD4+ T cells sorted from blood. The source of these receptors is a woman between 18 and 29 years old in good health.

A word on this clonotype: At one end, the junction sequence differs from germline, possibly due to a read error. The CDR3 bases are TGTGCCCGCAGTCAGCGACAGGGGAAAGCGGGGAAGTCCTACGAGCAGTACTTC. Translating gives CARSQRQGKAGKSYEQYF. The J gene is TRBJ2-7, the V gene TRBV2; D may be TRBD1 (8 bases). The CDR3 has 18 amino acids. CDR1 and CDR2 (germline): SNHLY, FYNNEI.

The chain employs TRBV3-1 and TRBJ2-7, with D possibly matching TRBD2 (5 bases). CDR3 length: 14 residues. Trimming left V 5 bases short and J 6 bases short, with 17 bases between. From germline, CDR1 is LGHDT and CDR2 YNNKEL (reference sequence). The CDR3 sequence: CASSSRSGETEQYF. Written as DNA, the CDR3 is TGTGCCAGCAGCTCCCGATCTGGGGAGACCGAGCAGTACTTC.

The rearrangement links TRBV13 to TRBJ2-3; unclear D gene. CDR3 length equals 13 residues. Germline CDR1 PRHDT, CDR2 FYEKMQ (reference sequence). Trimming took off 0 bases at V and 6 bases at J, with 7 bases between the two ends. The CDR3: CASSLGLSDTQYF. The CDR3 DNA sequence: TGTGCCAGCAGCTTAGGACTTTCGGATACGCAGTATTTT. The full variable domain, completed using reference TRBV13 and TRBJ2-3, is AAGVIQSPRHLIKEKRETATLKCYPIPRHDTVYWYQQGPGQDPQFLISFYEKMQSDKGSIPDRFSAQQFSDYHSELNMSSLELGDSALYFCASSLGLSDTQYFGPGTRLTVL.

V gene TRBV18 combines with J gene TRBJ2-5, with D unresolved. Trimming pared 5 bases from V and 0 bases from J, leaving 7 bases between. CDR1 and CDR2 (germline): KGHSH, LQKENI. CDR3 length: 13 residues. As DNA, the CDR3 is TGTGCCAGCTCAAAGGTACACCAAGAGACCCAGTACTTC. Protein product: CASSKVHQETQYF.

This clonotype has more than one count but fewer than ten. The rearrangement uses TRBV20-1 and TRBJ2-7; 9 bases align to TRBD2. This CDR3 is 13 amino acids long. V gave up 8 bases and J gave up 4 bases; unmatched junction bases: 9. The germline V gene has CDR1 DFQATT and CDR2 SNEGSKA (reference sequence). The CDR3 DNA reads TGCAGTTCGTTCGGGACTAGCTCTTACGAGCAGTACTTC. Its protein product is CSSFGTSSYEQYF.

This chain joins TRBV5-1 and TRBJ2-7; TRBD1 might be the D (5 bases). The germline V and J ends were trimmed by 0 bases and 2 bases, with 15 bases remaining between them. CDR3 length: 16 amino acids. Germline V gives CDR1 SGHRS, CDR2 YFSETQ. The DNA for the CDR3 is TGCGCCAGCAGCTTGGGGGGTTCTCAGGGAACCTACGAGCAGTACTTC. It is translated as CASSLGGSQGTYEQYF. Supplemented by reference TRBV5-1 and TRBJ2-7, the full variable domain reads KAGVTQTPRYLIKTRGQQVTLSCSPISGHRSVSWYQQTPGQGLQFLFEYFSETQRNKGNFPGRFSGRQFSNSRSEMNVSTLELGDSALYLCASSLGGSQGTYEQYFGPGTRLTVT.

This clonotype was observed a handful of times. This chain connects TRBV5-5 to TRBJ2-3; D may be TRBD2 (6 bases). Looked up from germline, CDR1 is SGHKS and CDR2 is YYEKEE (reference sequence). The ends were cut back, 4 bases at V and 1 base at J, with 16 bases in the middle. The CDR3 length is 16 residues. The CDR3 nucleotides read TGTGCCAGCAGCCGACTGATAACGGGAGGCACAGATACGCAGTATTTT. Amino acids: CASSRLITGGTDTQYF.

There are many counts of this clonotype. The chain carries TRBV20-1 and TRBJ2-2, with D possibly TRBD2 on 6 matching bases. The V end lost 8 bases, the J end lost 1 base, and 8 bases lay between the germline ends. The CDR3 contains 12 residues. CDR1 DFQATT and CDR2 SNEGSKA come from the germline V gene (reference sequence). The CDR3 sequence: CSRERNTGELFF. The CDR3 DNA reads TGCAGTCGGGAGAGGAACACCGGGGAGCTGTTTTTT.

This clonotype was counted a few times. The CDR3 nucleotides are TGTGCCAGCAGCCAAGAACTAGGGACCAGAACCCCTGAGCAGTTCTTC. Translation gives CASSQELGTRTPEQFF. The rearrangement joins TRBV14 to TRBJ2-1; either TRBD1 or TRBD2 may supply D (5 bases each). The ends were cut back, 0 bases at V and 9 bases at J, with 18 bases in the middle. In germline, CDR1 is SGHDN, CDR2 FVKESK. There are 16 residues in the CDR3. The complete variable domain, with remaining parts taken from reference TRBV14 and TRBJ2-1, reads EAGVTQFPSHSVIEKGQTVTLRCDPISGHDNLYWYRRVMGKEIKFLLHFVKESKQDESGMPNNRFLAERTGGTYSTLKVQPAELEDSGVYFCASSQELGTRTPEQFFGPGTRLTVL.

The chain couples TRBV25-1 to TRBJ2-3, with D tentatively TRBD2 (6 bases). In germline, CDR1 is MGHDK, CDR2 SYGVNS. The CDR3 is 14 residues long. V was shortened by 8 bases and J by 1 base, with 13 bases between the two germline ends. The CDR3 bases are TGTGCCAGCGCCTACTCGGGGGGCACAGATACGCAGTATTTT. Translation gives CASAYSGGTDTQYF.

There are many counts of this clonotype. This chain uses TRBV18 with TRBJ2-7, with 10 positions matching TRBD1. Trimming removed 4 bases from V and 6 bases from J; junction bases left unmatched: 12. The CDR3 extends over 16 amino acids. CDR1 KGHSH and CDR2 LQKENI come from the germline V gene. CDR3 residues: CASSRNLGTGASEQYF. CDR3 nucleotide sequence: TGTGCCAGCTCACGCAACCTTGGGACAGGGGCCTCCGAGCAGTACTTC.

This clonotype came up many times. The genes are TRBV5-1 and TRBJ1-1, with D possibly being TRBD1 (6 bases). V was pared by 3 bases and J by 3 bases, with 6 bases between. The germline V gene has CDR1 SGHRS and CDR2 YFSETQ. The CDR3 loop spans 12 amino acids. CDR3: CASSYRDTEAFF. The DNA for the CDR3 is TGCGCCAGCAGCTACAGGGACACTGAAGCTTTCTTT.

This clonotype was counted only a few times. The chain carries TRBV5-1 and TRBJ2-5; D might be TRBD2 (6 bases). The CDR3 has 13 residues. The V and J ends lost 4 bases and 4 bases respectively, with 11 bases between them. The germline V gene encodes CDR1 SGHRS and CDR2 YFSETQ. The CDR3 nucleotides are TGCGCCAGCAGCCGCATGGAGGGAGAGACCCAGTACTTC. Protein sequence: CASSRMEGETQYF.

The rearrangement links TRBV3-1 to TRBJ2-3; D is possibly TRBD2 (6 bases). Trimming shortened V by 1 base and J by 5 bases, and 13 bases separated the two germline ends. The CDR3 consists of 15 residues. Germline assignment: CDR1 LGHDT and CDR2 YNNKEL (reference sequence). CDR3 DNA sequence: TGTGCCAGCAGCCAAGTCGGGGGAGGCGGAGATACGCAGTATTTT. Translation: CASSQVGGGGDTQYF.

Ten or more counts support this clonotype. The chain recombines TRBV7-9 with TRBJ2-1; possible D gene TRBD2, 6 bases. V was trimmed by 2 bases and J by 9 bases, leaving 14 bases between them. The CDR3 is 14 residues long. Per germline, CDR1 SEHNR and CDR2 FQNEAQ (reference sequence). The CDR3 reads CASSLITGEVEQFF. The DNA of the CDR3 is TGTGCCAGCAGCTTAATTACGGGGGAGGTTGAGCAGTTCTTC.

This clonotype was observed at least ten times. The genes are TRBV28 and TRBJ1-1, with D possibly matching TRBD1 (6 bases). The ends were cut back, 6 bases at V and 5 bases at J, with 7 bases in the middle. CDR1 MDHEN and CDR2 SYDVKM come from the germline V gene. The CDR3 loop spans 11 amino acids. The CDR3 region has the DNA TGTGCCAGCAGAACAGGGACTGAAGCTTTCTTT. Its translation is CASRTGTEAFF.

DNA of the CDR3: TGCAGCGTTGTTAGGGGGGGCGAGCAGTACTTC. Protein sequence: CSVVRGGEQYF. The chain links TRBV29-1 to TRBJ2-7, with a possible D match to TRBD2 (7 bases). Trimming removed 4 bases from V and 6 bases from J, with 10 bases in between. This CDR3 has 11 amino acids. Looked up from germline, CDR1 is SQVTM and CDR2 is ANQGSEA.

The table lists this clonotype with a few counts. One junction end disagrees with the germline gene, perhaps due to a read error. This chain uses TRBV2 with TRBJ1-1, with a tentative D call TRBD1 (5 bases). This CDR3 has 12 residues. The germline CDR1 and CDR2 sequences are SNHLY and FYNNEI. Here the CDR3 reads CASSLRVGPKLF. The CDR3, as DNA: TGTGCCAGCAGTCTGAGAGTGGGGCCTAAATTATTT.

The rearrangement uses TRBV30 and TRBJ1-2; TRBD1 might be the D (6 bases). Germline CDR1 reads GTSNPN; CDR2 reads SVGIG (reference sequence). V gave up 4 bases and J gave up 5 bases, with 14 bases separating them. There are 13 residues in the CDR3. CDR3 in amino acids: CAWNRQAAYGYTF. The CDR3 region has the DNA TGTGCCTGGAATCGACAGGCAGCTTATGGCTACACCTTC. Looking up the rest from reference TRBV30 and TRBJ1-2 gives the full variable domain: SQTIHQWPATLVQPVGSPLSLECTVEGTSNPNLYWYRQAAGRGLQLLFYSVGIGQISSEVPQNLSASRPQDRQFILSSKKLLLSDSGFYLCAWNRQAAYGYTFGSGTRLTVV.

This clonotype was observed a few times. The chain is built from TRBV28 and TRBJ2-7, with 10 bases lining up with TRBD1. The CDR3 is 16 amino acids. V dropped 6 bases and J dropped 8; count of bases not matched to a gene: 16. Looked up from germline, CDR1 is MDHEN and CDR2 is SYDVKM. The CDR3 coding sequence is TGTGCCAGCAGCCCACGAGGGACAGGGGTCATGTTAAAGCAGTACTTC. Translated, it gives CASSPRGTGVMLKQYF.